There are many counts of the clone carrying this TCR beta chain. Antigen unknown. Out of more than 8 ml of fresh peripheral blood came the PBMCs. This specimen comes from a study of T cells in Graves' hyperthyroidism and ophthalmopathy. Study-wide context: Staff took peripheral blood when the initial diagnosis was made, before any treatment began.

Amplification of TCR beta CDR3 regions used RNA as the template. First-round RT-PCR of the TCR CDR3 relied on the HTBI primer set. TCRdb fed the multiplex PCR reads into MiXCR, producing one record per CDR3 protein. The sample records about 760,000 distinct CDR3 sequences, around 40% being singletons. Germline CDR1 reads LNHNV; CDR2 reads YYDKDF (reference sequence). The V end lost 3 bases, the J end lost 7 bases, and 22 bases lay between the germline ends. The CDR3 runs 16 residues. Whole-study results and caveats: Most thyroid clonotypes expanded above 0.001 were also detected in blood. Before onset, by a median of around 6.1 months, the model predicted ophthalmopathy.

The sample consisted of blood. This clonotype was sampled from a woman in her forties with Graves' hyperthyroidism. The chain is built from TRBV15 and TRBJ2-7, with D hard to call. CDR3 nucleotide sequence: TGTGCCACCAGCAGCCACAGAACGGCAGCTCTGTCTGAGCAGTACTTC. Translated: CATSSHRTAALSEQYF.